Given below is one T cell receptor beta chain in context. The data are from a study of CD8+ T cells in alopecia areata. Described treatment: oral pan-JAK inhibitor, 5-10 mg twice daily. RNA extraction was followed by reverse transcription into cDNA, which acted as the sequencing template. The assay was immunoSEQ multiplex PCR, and TCRdb's table has in-frame clones only and misses some. The sample gives about 140,000 clones, about 88% of which show up once; around 14% is in the top ten. Trimming removed 0 bases from V and 3 bases from J, with 9 bases in between. This CDR3 contains 14 residues. CDR1 is PRHDT, CDR2 FYEKMQ, per germline (reference sequence).

This receptor was obtained from a human donor with alopecia areata. The chain carries TRBV13 and TRBJ2-7, with D tentatively TRBD1 (5 bases). The material was CD8+ T cells sorted from blood, obtained at week 4, from a patient treated with tofacitinib. The CDR3 coding sequence is TGTGCCAGCAGCTTAGGGGGGCCTGTCTACGAGCAGTACTTC. Encoded protein: CASSLGGPVYEQYF.